The rows below give T cell receptor beta chains drawn from one sample of a study of glioma-infiltrating T cells. TCRdb redid the calling of the multiplex PCR reads with MiXCR, one entry per CDR3 protein. The repertoire holds more than 110,000 distinct CDR3 sequences, with roughly 43% as singletons. Input material: glioma tissue, nonneoplastic brain tissue, or PBMCs (not recorded which). Receptor source: a human donor with low-grade glioma or glioblastoma, undergoing nonglioma brain surgery, or in good health (not recorded which). Each CDR3 is given with its conserved first and last residue. The D gene is left open where the match is weak.

d_call j_call v_call cdr3_aa
TRBD1 TRBJ2-7 TRBV7-2 CASSPTGDLAYEQYF
- TRBJ2-3 TRBV12-5 CASGLSDLAQYF
- TRBJ2-1 TRBV4-2 CASSQDGWQFF
TRBD1 TRBJ2-1 TRBV24-1 CATSDVGVRGPKFEQFF
- TRBJ2-5 TRBV9 CASSVGVQETQYF
TRBD1 TRBJ2-4 TRBV6-6 CASSNDRALAKNIQYF
TRBD1 TRBJ1-1 TRBV20-1 CSARDRVDTEAFF
- TRBJ2-5 TRBV10-3 CAISEVGRETLYF
TRBD1 TRBJ1-6 TRBV6-5 CASSLGNRGYSYNSPLHF
- TRBJ2-3 TRBV4-1 CASSPPTRTSTSGTDTQYF
TRBD2 TRBJ2-3 TRBV7-7 CASSEVLGGPTDTQYF
- TRBJ2-1 TRBV28 CASSLGTGNEQFF
TRBD2 TRBJ2-3 TRBV20-1 CSAQKGLAGPTDTQYF
- TRBJ2-7 TRBV6-2/TRBV6-3 CASSHIQQGGKDEQYF
TRBD2 TRBJ2-1 TRBV20-1 CSAREVERLAIRNEQFF